This entry lists 11 T cell receptor beta chains sequenced from one sample in a study of shared clonotypes between healthy human individuals. Profiled with immunoSEQ multiplex PCR; TCRdb holds only in-frame clones, not every one. Among under 650,000 clones listed, around 96% were seen once. Sequencing input: naive CD4+ T cells sorted from blood. Subset meaning: CD45RA+ positively selected. These receptors originate from a woman aged 25 to 39 in good health.

V and J are TRBV5-1 and TRBJ1-6; weak D call: TRBD1 (5 bases). CDR3 length: 15 residues. Between the trimmed V and J ends, which lost 1 base and 8 bases, there was a span of 13 bases. Looked up from germline, CDR1 is SGHRS and CDR2 is YFSETQ. CDR3: CASSLLGLRDSPLHF. CDR3 in DNA: TGCGCCAGCAGCTTGCTGGGACTGAGAGATTCACCCCTCCACTTT.

V usage is TRBV5-4 and J usage is TRBJ1-1; D may be TRBD1 (5 bases). Per the germline V gene, CDR1 is SGHNT and CDR2 is YYREEE (reference sequence). V lost 6 bases and J 5 bases, leaving 17 bases between the germline ends. The CDR3 is made up of 14 amino acids. CDR3 region: CASNPGGRGTEAFF. The CDR3 coding sequence is TGTGCCAGCAACCCTGGGGGAAGAGGAACTGAAGCTTTCTTT.

As regards this clone: The sample carries other DNA sequences with the same CDR3. The gene calls are TRBV28 and TRBJ2-7; D unclear. The CDR3 contains 12 residues. V dropped 5 bases and J dropped 0 bases, with 5 bases sitting between them. Germline CDR1 and CDR2: MDHEN and SYDVKM. CDR3: CASSPSSYEQYF. CDR3 DNA: TGTGCCAGCAGTCCTAGCTCCTACGAGCAGTACTTC.

The chain recombines TRBV5-1 with TRBJ1-5; no firm D call. There are 15 residues in the CDR3. Germline values: CDR1 SGHRS, CDR2 YFSETQ. V was clipped by 0 bases and J by 4 bases, with 11 bases between them. CDR3 in DNA: TGCGCCAGCAGCTTGGGGGTTGGGGAAAATCAGCCCCAGCATTTT. It yields the protein CASSLGVGENQPQHF.

The CDR3 nucleotides read TGTGCCAGCAGCTTAGGTCTAGCAGACTACGAGCAGTACTTC. Translated: CASSLGLADYEQYF. The chain uses TRBV11-2 and TRBJ2-7; D may be TRBD2 (5 bases). Between the trimmed V and J ends, which lost 1 base and 3 bases, there was a span of 10 bases. Germline V CDR1 and CDR2: SGHAT, FQNNGV. The CDR3 has 14 amino acids.

This chain uses TRBV15 with TRBJ2-3, with a tentative D call TRBD2 (6 bases). CDR1 is LNHNV and CDR2 is YYDKDF in the germline V gene (reference sequence). This CDR3 region has 12 residues. Trimming removed 8 bases at V and 6 bases at J, with 12 bases between. The CDR3 nucleotides read TGTGCCACCGGCGGGGATTTGGATACGCAGTATTTT. Amino acid sequence: CATGGDLDTQYF.

This chain links TRBV10-3 with TRBJ2-1; D uncertain. Germline V gene lookup returns CDR1 ENHRY and CDR2 SYGVKD. V was trimmed by 4 bases and J by 5 bases, leaving 9 bases between them. The CDR3 is 13 amino acids. DNA of the CDR3: TGTGCCATCAGTGGGAGCCTAAACAATGAGCAGTTCTTC. It yields the protein CAISGSLNNEQFF.

The gene calls are TRBV28 and TRBJ2-7; D not certain. The CDR3 contains 11 residues. Germline V gives CDR1 MDHEN, CDR2 SYDVKM. The germline V and J ends were trimmed by 7 bases and 3 bases, with 7 bases remaining between them. The DNA of the CDR3 is TGTGCCAGCACCGCGAACTACGAGCAGTACTTC. It yields the protein CASTANYEQYF.

The DNA for the CDR3 is TGTGCCAGCATCCGTGATGGGCAACTTGTCACCGGGGAGCTGTTTTTT. This codes for CASIRDGQLVTGELFF. This chain links TRBV11-2 with TRBJ2-2, with D hard to call. Germline CDR1 and CDR2: SGHAT and FQNNGV. The CDR3 runs 16 residues. V lost 7 bases to trimming and J lost 4 bases, with 19 bases between them. Full variable domain (remainder filled in from reference TRBV11-2 and TRBJ2-2): EAGVAQSPRYKIIEKRQSVAFWCNPISGHATLYWYQQILGQGPKLLIQFQNNGVVDDSQLPKDRFSAERLKGVDSTLKIQPAKLEDSAVYLCASIRDGQLVTGELFFGEGSRLTVL.

CDR3 DNA: TGTGCCAGCAGTCCTTCGACAGGCCTGTATGGCTACACCTTC. Amino acid sequence: CASSPSTGLYGYTF. The rearrangement joins TRBV6-1 to TRBJ1-2, with a weak D call TRBD1 (6 bases). V lost 5 bases and J 5 bases, leaving 15 bases between the germline ends. The CDR3 is 14 amino acids. Per the germline V gene, CDR1 is MNHNS and CDR2 is SASEGT.

This sequence joins TRBV28 and TRBJ1-3; tentatively, D is TRBD1 (6 bases). V was clipped by 3 bases and J by 5 bases, with 8 bases between them. The CDR3 has 13 amino acids. The V gene's germline CDR1 is MDHEN and CDR2 SYDVKM. The CDR3 region has the DNA TGTGCCAGCAGTTTCAGGGGCAGAAACACCATATATTTT. Protein product: CASSFRGRNTIYF.